Reported below is one T cell receptor (beta chain). No cognate antigen has been identified for it. Base qualities are missing; no much larger clone stands one base away. The sample originates from a study of blood T cell repertoires in COVID-19 (TCRdb year 2020). Regarding the research as a whole: The collaborator samples originated in the United States, Italy and Spain and spanned the acute and convalescent phases of COVID-19. A de-identified subject ID, COVID-19 status, age in years and sex were almost always included in the sample metadata. Subjects who had been exposed to COVID-19, were actively infected with it, or had recovered from it provided the deeply sampled blood TCRbeta repertoires that made up the dataset. The repertoires were released in a freely available public database intended as a resource for research on the immune response to SARS-CoV-2. The material from the prospective study consisted of cDNA or gDNA derived from T cells, B-cell-depleted T cells, or PBMCs. Where available, HLA class I and class II types were obtained from metadata supplied by the sample provider rather than from assay-based typing. The samples were drawn from two sources: the first 160 participants of the ongoing ImmuneRACE study, and over 950 subjects contributed by 6 global collaborators. Broad study findings and their caveats: Clinical and demographic metadata were provided uncurated, with the amount varying by source and participant.

The CDR3 contains 13 residues, cysteine and phenylalanine counted. This entry keeps only the CDR3 DNA: 39 bases, framed from base 1. Trimming at the junction amounts to 5 bases on V and 8 bases on J, and the germline ends lie 15 bases apart. As encoded in the germline V gene (reference sequence), CDR1 is SEHNR while CDR2 is FQNEAQ. TCRbeta CDR3 regions were amplified from genomic DNA using the immunoSEQ Assay, a bias-controlled multiplex PCR. On the authors' methods: The number of nucleated cells in each sample was estimated from the amplification of reference gene primers within the assay. Sequence reads were collapsed and filtered to measure the absolute abundance of every unique TCRbeta CDR3 rearrangement. Productive Simpson clonality was computed per sample as the square root of Simpson's diversity index over productive rearrangements. In its TCRdb copy, this immuneACCESS table keeps in-frame sequences only and misses some clones. Where compared with another copy, unresolved V genes explain less than half of these, and the others have no known cause. The V and J calls and clone size were taken over from that table, and D and trimming were inferred from the DNA. This sample has about 260,000 clones in its table, and about 85% of those were observed once. The biggest ten clones account for 4% to 5% of the sample.

Collaborating institutions collected whole blood in K2EDTA tubes following their own protocols. For TCRbeta analysis, collaborators shipped samples in one of three forms: frozen whole blood, isolated PBMCs, or DNA extracted from either of those sample types. The sample was peripheral blood. The receptor's source is a man in his sixties with acute or convalescent COVID-19. The rearrangement combines TRBV7-9 with TRBJ1-2; no D gene is confidently identified. The nucleotide sequence reads TGTGCCAGCAGCCCCCGACGGGAGGAGGGCTACACCTTC. This is translated as CASSPRREEGYTF. Joined to the reference TRBV7-9 and TRBJ1-2 proteins, this CDR3 gives the full variable domain: DTGVSQNPRHKITKRGQNVTFRCDPISEHNRLYWYRQTLGQGPEFLTYFQNEAQLEKSRLLSDRFSAERPKGSFSTLEIQRTEQGDSAMYLCASSPRREEGYTFGSGTRLTVV.